This is a list of T cell receptor beta chains from one sample in a study of beta chain features in type 1 diabetes. Profiled with immunoSEQ multiplex PCR; TCRdb holds only in-frame clones, not every one. Among around 250,000 clones listed, more than 11% were seen once. Source material: naive CD4+ T cells from blood. Receptors originate from a man aged 25 to 45 with type 1 diabetes. Both conserved end residues are part of each CDR3.

v_call: TRBV5-1; cdr3_aa: CASSLYPATGEQYF
v_call: TRBV14; cdr3_aa: CASSQATGTGDEKLFF
v_call: TRBV28; cdr3_aa: CASSPNSYEQYF
v_call: TRBV4-1; cdr3_aa: CASSPRAVSGTNQPQHF
v_call: TRBV9; cdr3_aa: CASSQTGVVMGNEQFF
v_call: TRBV7-2; cdr3_aa: CASSSSLTGAFNYGYTF
v_call: TRBV11-3; cdr3_aa: CASSKGTSGSTDTQYF
v_call: TRBV2; cdr3_aa: CASSGQEDTEAFF
v_call: TRBV6-6; cdr3_aa: CASSQQGSTEAFF
v_call: TRBV4-1; cdr3_aa: CASSPPGNYGYTF
v_call: TRBV6-5; cdr3_aa: CASSSLGEAQDEQYF
v_call: TRBV4-1; cdr3_aa: CASSQGLAAPTGELFF
v_call: TRBV6-1; cdr3_aa: CASSEGLLRGVYGGYTF
v_call: TRBV5-4; cdr3_aa: CASSLAGGGLEQFF
v_call: TRBV7-2; cdr3_aa: CASSKDRAAAGQYF
v_call: TRBV29-1; cdr3_aa: CSVATTGGYGYTF
v_call: TRBV29-1; cdr3_aa: CSVARVDTEAFF
v_call: TRBV10-3; cdr3_aa: CAISSRESETQYF
v_call: TRBV21-1; cdr3_aa: CASSPGGSTDTQYF
v_call: TRBV11-3; cdr3_aa: CASSPGLVSQETQYF
v_call: TRBV4-2; cdr3_aa: CASSQAGGSSYNEQFF
v_call: TRBV30; cdr3_aa: CAWSASGQETQYF
v_call: TRBV6-6; cdr3_aa: CASSYFGRYNEQFF
v_call: TRBV2; cdr3_aa: CASSESQTNSNQPQHF
v_call: TRBV29-1; cdr3_aa: CSARTEAGELFF
v_call: TRBV6-5; cdr3_aa: CASSYYGRNYGYTF
v_call: TRBV30; cdr3_aa: CAWTTGKETQYF
v_call: TRBV19; cdr3_aa: CASSMLSMETQYF